This T cell receptor beta chain was obtained from a study of lymphopenia after photon versus proton radiotherapy. CDR1 and CDR2 from the germline V gene are SNHLY and FYNNEI. The CDR3 is made up of 13 amino acids. Method: immunoSEQ multiplex PCR; TCRdb's copy keeps in-frame clones and lacks some. Of 15,000 to 20,000 clones in the sample, about nine tenths were seen once. Points on this clone: Relative to the germline gene, one junction end is altered; a read error may explain this.

The sample in question was peripheral blood, obtained from a patient treated with proton-based radiotherapy. The V gene is TRBV2, the J gene TRBJ2-5, with D possibly matching TRBD1 (6 bases). The sequence derives from a man in his 70s with pancreatic cancer. The CDR3 loop is CARSVTGTREQYF. Written as DNA, the CDR3 is TGTGCCAGGAGTGTCACCGGGACAAGGGAGCAGTACTTC.